Below are 27 T cell receptor beta chains sequenced from a single sample in a study of cytomegalovirus exposure and HLA in healthy donors. PCR employed 60 Vbeta and 13 Jbeta primers. Assay: immunoSEQ multiplex PCR; the TCRdb copy retains only in-frame clones and omits some. The table has some 170,000 clones, 70% to 75% seen once. The sequenced sample was PBMCs. Receptors were obtained from a man between 18 and 35 years old in good health and CMV-seropositive.

This chain uses TRBV10-1 with TRBJ2-2; D is undetermined. The CDR3 totals 14 residues. V lost 8 bases and J 3 bases, leaving 13 bases between the germline ends. Germline CDR1 reads WNHNN; CDR2 reads SYGVQD (reference sequence). As DNA, the CDR3 is TGCGCCAGCGCAATGGCGGTGGACACCGGGGAGCTGTTTTTT. It codes for CASAMAVDTGELFF.

V usage is TRBV5-1 and J usage is TRBJ1-1, with 11 bases aligning to TRBD1. CDR3 length: 14 amino acids. Germline CDR1 SGHRS, CDR2 YFSETQ. The V and J ends lost 5 bases and 3 bases, in that order; junction bases with no gene match: 3. The CDR3 DNA is TGCGCCAGCAGGGGGGACAGGGGGTACACTGAAGCTTTCTTT. It is translated as CASRGDRGYTEAFF.

The V gene is TRBV5-1, the J gene TRBJ1-2; D unresolved. Looked up from germline, CDR1 is SGHRS and CDR2 is YFSETQ. The V end lost 6 bases, the J end lost 4 bases, and 16 bases lay between the germline ends. The CDR3 covers 14 residues. As DNA, the CDR3 is TGCGCCAGCACCCGCCGGGGAGGTAGCTATGGCTACACCTTC. Protein sequence: CASTRRGGSYGYTF.

The chain combines TRBV7-9 with TRBJ1-5, with TRBD1 as a possible D gene (5 bases). CDR3 size: 14 residues. From germline, CDR1 is SEHNR and CDR2 FQNEAQ (reference sequence). V was trimmed by 5 bases and J by 3 bases, leaving 11 bases between them. CDR3 sequence (DNA): TGTGCCAGCAGCCGGGGCGGGGACAATCAGCCCCAGCATTTT. Translating gives CASSRGGDNQPQHF.

The rearrangement links TRBV19 to TRBJ1-1, with 9 nucleotides matching TRBD1. This CDR3 has 15 amino acids. V lost 5 bases and J lost 3; bases outside the gene matches: 7. Germline CDR1 is LNHDA and CDR2 is SQIVND (reference sequence). CDR3 region: CASSAGQGLDTEAFF. Written as DNA, the CDR3 is TGTGCCAGTAGTGCCGGACAGGGGTTGGACACTGAAGCTTTCTTT. The full variable domain, completed using reference TRBV19 and TRBJ1-1, is DGGITQSPKYLFRKEGQNVTLSCEQNLNHDAMYWYRQDPGQGLRLIYYSQIVNDFQKGDIAEGYSVSREKKESFPLTVTSAQKNPTAFYLCASSAGQGLDTEAFFGQGTRLTVV.

This clone has only a few counts. The gene calls are TRBV5-1 and TRBJ1-3; no firm D call. CDR3 length equals 16 residues. From germline, CDR1 is SGHRS and CDR2 YFSETQ. Trimming shortened V by 6 bases and J by 4 bases, and 20 bases separated the two germline ends. The CDR3 is CASNPDPGLAGNTIYF. As DNA, the CDR3 is TGCGCCAGCAACCCCGACCCCGGGCTAGCCGGAAACACCATATATTTT.

The CDR3 DNA reads TGTGCCAGCAGTGTGAGGATGAACACTGAAGCTTTCTTT. It yields the protein CASSVRMNTEAFF. V is TRBV6-1 and J is TRBJ1-1; no clear D gene. Deletions cut 4 bases from V and 0 bases from J, with 6 bases between. The germline V gene has CDR1 MNHNS and CDR2 SASEGT. This CDR3 comprises 13 residues.

The J gene is TRBJ2-1, the V gene TRBV5-6; a possible D gene is TRBD2 (6 bases). Germline lookup yields CDR1 SGHDT and CDR2 YYEEEE. The CDR3 length is 17 residues. Trimming took off 1 base at V and 1 base at J, with 15 bases between the two ends. The CDR3 region is CASSLSRLGRSYNEQFF. Here the CDR3 DNA reads TGTGCCAGCAGCTTGTCCCGACTAGGCCGTTCCTACAATGAGCAGTTCTTC.

This clone was counted a single time. This sequence joins TRBV6-1 and TRBJ2-1; 7 nucleotides agree with TRBD1. This CDR3 is 13 amino acids long. Germline values: CDR1 MNHNS, CDR2 SASEGT. The ends lost 4 bases at V and 7 bases at J; junction bases unmatched: 4. CDR3 in amino acids: CASSVGTENEQFF. The CDR3, as DNA: TGTGCCAGCAGTGTAGGGACAGAGAATGAGCAGTTCTTC.

V gene TRBV6-5 combines with J gene TRBJ1-2, with D perhaps TRBD1 (5 bases). The CDR3 contains 14 residues. V shed 1 base and J shed 4 bases, with 10 bases lying between them. Per the germline V gene, CDR1 is MNHEY and CDR2 is SVGAGI. CDR3 DNA sequence: TGTGCCAGCAGTTACTTCGGCGGGACCTATGGCTACACCTTC. Protein sequence: CASSYFGGTYGYTF.

This clone was seen just once. V gene TRBV2 combines with J gene TRBJ1-2; D remains ambiguous. This CDR3 has 16 residues. V lost 3 bases and J lost 1, with 15 bases in between. Germline CDR1 reads SNHLY; CDR2 reads FYNNEI. As DNA, the CDR3 is TGTGCCAGCAGTGACTTTGGGAGGGAGCTTAACTATGGCTACACCTTC. Translation gives CASSDFGRELNYGYTF.

Notes on this clone: Distinct nucleotide sequences in the sample also encode this CDR3. The CDR3 DNA is TGTGCCAGCAGCTTAGGAGGGAACACCGGGGAGCTGTTTTTT. It codes for CASSLGGNTGELFF. V usage is TRBV7-9 and J usage is TRBJ2-2, with D uncertain. Germline V gene lookup returns CDR1 SEHNR and CDR2 FQNEAQ (reference sequence). V shed 1 base and J shed 1 base, with 4 bases lying between them. The CDR3 consists of 14 residues.

The V and J genes are TRBV6-1 and TRBJ2-3, with D hard to call. This CDR3 is 13 amino acids long. Looked up from germline, CDR1 is MNHNS and CDR2 is SASEGT. The ends were cut back, 7 bases at V and 0 bases at J, with 8 bases in the middle. The CDR3 coding sequence is TGTGCCAGCAAATTCCCTAGCACAGATACGCAGTATTTT. Amino acids: CASKFPSTDTQYF.

The chain employs TRBV7-9 and TRBJ2-1, with a possible D match to TRBD1 (6 bases). Looked up from germline, CDR1 is SEHNR and CDR2 is FQNEAQ (reference sequence). The length of the CDR3 is 14 residues. Trimming cost V 5 bases and J 3 bases, with 11 bases left between them. The CDR3 reads CASSGMDSYNEQFF. The CDR3 nucleotides are TGTGCCAGCAGCGGAATGGACAGCTACAATGAGCAGTTCTTC.

This clone has only a few counts. The chain links TRBV10-1 to TRBJ1-2; TRBD1 agrees at 7 bases. Germline loops: CDR1 WNHNN, CDR2 SYGVQD (reference sequence). The J segment lost 8 bases and the V segment lost 7 bases, leaving 4 bases of the junction unmatched. The CDR3 is made up of 11 amino acids. The CDR3 bases are TGCGCCAGCATGACAGGGATAGGCTACACCTTC. It specifies CASMTGIGYTF.

This clone was seen a handful of times. The chain employs TRBV19 and TRBJ2-1; 7 bases are shared with TRBD1. The CDR3 is 16 amino acids. With 7 bases clipped from V and 5 bases from J, the junction kept 14 bases outside the gene matches. Per the germline V gene, CDR1 is LNHDA and CDR2 is SQIVND (reference sequence). The CDR3 is CASKGAGPNYNNEQFF. CDR3 DNA: TGTGCCAGTAAGGGGGCCGGGCCTAATTATAACAATGAGCAGTTCTTC.

This rearrangement joins TRBV18 to TRBJ1-1, with a possible D match to TRBD1 (5 bases). CDR1 is KGHSH and CDR2 is LQKENI in the germline V gene. CDR3 length equals 14 residues. Trimming left V 2 bases short and J 4 bases short, with 11 bases between. CDR3 nucleotide sequence: TGTGCCAGCTCACCAACTTGGAGGGGCACTGAAGCTTTCTTT. Its translation is CASSPTWRGTEAFF.

The chain has TRBV19 and TRBJ1-1; D unclear. Trimming pared 8 bases from V and 1 base from J, leaving 11 bases between. CDR1 and CDR2 (germline): LNHDA, SQIVND (reference sequence). This CDR3 spans 13 amino acids. CDR3 amino acids: CASSYTENTEAFF. The DNA for the CDR3 is TGTGCCAGTTCCTATACAGAGAACACTGAAGCTTTCTTT. The full variable domain, its missing parts supplied by reference TRBV19 and TRBJ1-1, is DGGITQSPKYLFRKEGQNVTLSCEQNLNHDAMYWYRQDPGQGLRLIYYSQIVNDFQKGDIAEGYSVSREKKESFPLTVTSAQKNPTAFYLCASSYTENTEAFFGQGTRLTVV.

V usage is TRBV21-1 and J usage is TRBJ1-2. TRBV21-1 is flagged as a pseudogene. The length of the CDR3 is 18 residues. The DNA of the CDR3 is TGTGCCAGCAGCTGGGCAAGGCAGGGGAGGGTTAAGGCGGATGGCTACACCTTC. The encoded protein is CASSWARQGRVKADGYTF.

The genes are TRBV29-1 and TRBJ1-5; 10 bases fit TRBD1. Germline CDR1 is SQVTM and CDR2 is ANQGSEA. The CDR3 is made up of 13 amino acids. V shed 6 bases, J shed 7 bases, and the junction held 6 bases outside the gene matches. Here the CDR3 DNA reads TGCAGCGTAGGACAGGGGGAGAGGCAGCCCCAGCATTTT. Translation: CSVGQGERQPQHF.

The genes are TRBV7-9 and TRBJ1-5; D remains ambiguous. CDR1 and CDR2 from the germline V gene are SEHNR and FQNEAQ (reference sequence). The CDR3 runs to 16 residues. V shed 1 base and J shed 4 bases, with 14 bases lying between them. Written as DNA, the CDR3 is TGTGCCAGCAGCTTAGGAGGCAGTCTAGCAAATCAGCCCCAGCATTTT. Amino acids: CASSLGGSLANQPQHF.

The chain is built from TRBV4-1 and TRBJ2-3; no clear D. Germline assignment: CDR1 MGHRA and CDR2 YSYEKL. The CDR3 loop spans 15 amino acids. The ends were cut back, 4 bases at V and 2 bases at J, with 13 bases in the middle. The chain's CDR3 is CASSPHTNPTDTQYF. DNA of the CDR3: TGCGCCAGCAGCCCCCACACAAATCCCACAGATACGCAGTATTTT.

This clone occurred once. The chain's CDR3 is CASSLAPGLEQETQYF. DNA for the CDR3: TGCGCCAGCAGCTTGGCCCCAGGACTAGAACAAGAGACCCAGTACTTC. The chain couples TRBV5-1 to TRBJ2-5, with 7 positions matching TRBD2. The CDR3 is made up of 16 amino acids. Germline lookup yields CDR1 SGHRS and CDR2 YFSETQ. The trim removed 0 bases at V and 2 bases at J, leaving 7 bases unmatched.

V usage is TRBV11-2 and J usage is TRBJ1-1, with D hard to call. This CDR3 is 14 amino acids long. The ends were cut back, 0 bases at V and 8 bases at J, with 13 bases in the middle. Looked up from germline, CDR1 is SGHAT and CDR2 is FQNNGV. The CDR3, as DNA: TGTGCCAGCAGCTTAGATCTGAGAAGTTCGGAAGCTTTCTTT. It is translated as CASSLDLRSSEAFF. Complete variable domain (other parts from reference TRBV11-2 and TRBJ1-1): EAGVAQSPRYKIIEKRQSVAFWCNPISGHATLYWYQQILGQGPKLLIQFQNNGVVDDSQLPKDRFSAERLKGVDSTLKIQPAKLEDSAVYLCASSLDLRSSEAFFGQGTRLTVV.

A remark on this clone: The same CDR3 also results from other DNA sequences found in this sample. The chain employs TRBV18 and TRBJ1-1, with D possibly matching TRBD1 (5 bases). This CDR3 contains 13 residues. CDR1 KGHSH and CDR2 LQKENI come from the germline V gene. V lost 5 bases to trimming and J lost 1 base, with 8 bases between them. CDR3 residues: CASSAQGNTEAFF. CDR3 DNA sequence: TGTGCCAGCTCAGCTCAGGGGAACACTGAAGCTTTCTTT.

This sequence joins TRBV10-1 and TRBJ2-1, with a tentative D call TRBD1 (5 bases). CDR3 size: 15 residues. The germline gives CDR1 WNHNN, CDR2 SYGVQD (reference sequence). V was shortened by 2 bases and J by 2 bases, with 10 bases between the two germline ends. The CDR3 bases are TGCGCCAGCAGTGAGGTATCAGGGACCTACAATGAGCAGTTCTTC. It is translated as CASSEVSGTYNEQFF.

This rearrangement joins TRBV30 to TRBJ1-1; 8 bases are shared with TRBD1. V gave up 4 bases and J gave up 1 base; unmatched junction bases: 5. The CDR3 loop spans 14 amino acids. Looked up from germline, CDR1 is GTSNPN and CDR2 is SVGIG (reference sequence). The CDR3 sequence is CAWTHDRGNTEAFF. The CDR3 DNA is TGTGCCTGGACTCACGACAGGGGGAACACTGAAGCTTTCTTT.